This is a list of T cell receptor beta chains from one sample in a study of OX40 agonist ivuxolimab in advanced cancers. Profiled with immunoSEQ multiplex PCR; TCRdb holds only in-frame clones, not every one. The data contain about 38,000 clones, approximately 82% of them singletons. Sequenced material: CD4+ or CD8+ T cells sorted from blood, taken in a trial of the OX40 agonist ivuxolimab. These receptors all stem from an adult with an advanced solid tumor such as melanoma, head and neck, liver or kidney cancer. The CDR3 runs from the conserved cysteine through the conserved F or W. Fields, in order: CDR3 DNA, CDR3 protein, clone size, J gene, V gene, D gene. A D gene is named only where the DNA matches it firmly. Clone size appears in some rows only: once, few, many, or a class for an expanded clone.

DNA: TGTGCCAGCAGCCCCTCGGTAGGGGCCAACACTGAAGCTTTCTTT
CDR3: CASSPSVGANTEAFF
size: -
J: TRBJ1-1
V: TRBV11-3
D: -

DNA: TGCAGTGCTATGTACGCTGAGCAGTTCTTC
CDR3: CSAMYAEQFF
size: -
J: TRBJ2-1
V: TRBV20-1
D: -

DNA: TGTGCCTGGAGTGTACAAGGGGTCCAAAAACTGTTTTTT
CDR3: CAWSVQGVQKLFF
size: -
J: TRBJ1-4
V: TRBV30
D: -

DNA: TGTGCCAGCAGCTTAGAGGTAGCGGGGGGTTCCTACAATGAGCAGTTCTTC
CDR3: CASSLEVAGGSYNEQFF
size: -
J: TRBJ2-1
V: TRBV11-3
D: TRBD2

DNA: TGTGCCAGCTCCAGGGAGAACTCTGGAAACACCATATATTTT
CDR3: CASSRENSGNTIYF
size: few
J: TRBJ1-3
V: TRBV18
D: -

DNA: TGTGCCAGCAGCCTTCGGACAGGGTTGTTCGCGGATACGCAGTATTTT
CDR3: CASSLRTGLFADTQYF
size: -
J: TRBJ2-3
V: TRBV5-4
D: TRBD1

DNA: TGTGCCAGCAGTGTAGGTGGCCCGAGGTCCTACGAGCAGTACTTC
CDR3: CASSVGGPRSYEQYF
size: -
J: TRBJ2-7
V: TRBV5-6
D: -

DNA: TGTGCCAGCAGTTACTCGGGGACCGATTCGGAGCAGTACTTC
CDR3: CASSYSGTDSEQYF
size: -
J: TRBJ2-7
V: TRBV6-5
D: -

DNA: TGTGCCAGCAGCTTGGTGGGACATACCTACGAGCAGTACTTC
CDR3: CASSLVGHTYEQYF
size: -
J: TRBJ2-7
V: TRBV5-8
D: -

DNA: TGTGCCAGCAGTCCTGAGGTTGGGTACAATGAAAAACTGTTTTTT
CDR3: CASSPEVGYNEKLFF
size: once
J: TRBJ1-4
V: TRBV7-2
D: -

DNA: TGCGCCAGCAGCCAACCCACGACAGGGAACTACGAGCAGTACTTC
CDR3: CASSQPTTGNYEQYF
size: large
J: TRBJ2-7
V: TRBV10-2
D: TRBD1

DNA: TGTGCCACAGTAGCGGGAGGCACTAGCACAGATACGCAGTATTTT
CDR3: CATVAGGTSTDTQYF
size: -
J: TRBJ2-3
V: TRBV2
D: TRBD2

DNA: TGTGCCAGCAGCGAGCTTTTCGGGTTGGGGGAGCTGTTTTTT
CDR3: CASSELFGLGELFF
size: once
J: TRBJ2-2
V: TRBV9
D: -

DNA: TGTGCCAGCAGTGAAGACGTCCTTTTCTATGGCTACACCTTC
CDR3: CASSEDVLFYGYTF
size: -
J: TRBJ1-2
V: TRBV6-1
D: -

DNA: TGTGCCAGCTCAGCGGAGCAGACCCAGTACTTC
CDR3: CASSAEQTQYF
size: few
J: TRBJ2-5
V: TRBV18
D: -

DNA: TGTGCCAGCAGCCTGACCGGGACAGCCACCACAGATACGCAGTATTTT
CDR3: CASSLTGTATTDTQYF
size: -
J: TRBJ2-3
V: TRBV28
D: TRBD1

DNA: TGTGCCAGCAGCTTCTTCACAGGGGGCTATTACATTCAGTACTTC
CDR3: CASSFFTGGYYIQYF
size: -
J: TRBJ2-4
V: TRBV7-2
D: TRBD1

DNA: TGCGCCAGCAATAGCCGGGAGAGGGGGGAAAAACTGTTTTTT
CDR3: CASNSRERGEKLFF
size: -
J: TRBJ1-4
V: TRBV10-2
D: -

DNA: TGTGCCAGCAGCATACGGACTAGCGGGAGTAGACACTACAATGAGCAGTTCTTC
CDR3: CASSIRTSGSRHYNEQFF
size: -
J: TRBJ2-1
V: TRBV9
D: TRBD2

DNA: TGTGCCAGCAGCTTATCCGGAAATCAGCCCCAGCATTTT
CDR3: CASSLSGNQPQHF
size: -
J: TRBJ1-5
V: TRBV7-9
D: -

DNA: TGCGCCAGCAGCCAACGACTAACAACAGATCCGGCTGAAGCTTTCTTT
CDR3: CASSQRLTTDPAEAFF
size: -
J: TRBJ1-1
V: TRBV4-1
D: -

DNA: TGTGCTAGTGCCCGGGGGGCGGGAACCGGGGAGCTGTTTTTT
CDR3: CASARGAGTGELFF
size: -
J: TRBJ2-2
V: TRBV12-5
D: -

DNA: TGTGCCAGCAGCCAAGAAGGAGGATTCAACACTGAAGCTTTCTTT
CDR3: CASSQEGGFNTEAFF
size: -
J: TRBJ1-1
V: TRBV14
D: -

DNA: TGTGCCAGCAGTTCGCTCGGGACTAAATACAATGAGCAGTTCTTC
CDR3: CASSSLGTKYNEQFF
size: -
J: TRBJ2-1
V: TRBV6-6
D: TRBD2

DNA: TGTGCCAGCAGCTCCCCGACCGGGTATGGCTACACCTTC
CDR3: CASSSPTGYGYTF
size: -
J: TRBJ1-2
V: TRBV9
D: -

DNA: TGTGCCAGCAGTTACTCAGGGGGGGCGTGGGGCTACACCTTC
CDR3: CASSYSGGAWGYTF
size: -
J: TRBJ1-2
V: TRBV6-5
D: -

DNA: TGTGCCAGTAGTGAGGTCGGCAATCAGCCCCAGCATTTT
CDR3: CASSEVGNQPQHF
size: -
J: TRBJ1-5
V: TRBV19
D: -

DNA: TGTGCCAGCAGCACCACAGGAAGGGGCCAGCCCCAGCATTTT
CDR3: CASSTTGRGQPQHF
size: -
J: TRBJ1-5
V: TRBV7-2
D: -

DNA: TGCGCCAGCAGCCTAACGGGGGGGCGCGGGTACACTGAAGCTTTCTTT
CDR3: CASSLTGGRGYTEAFF
size: few
J: TRBJ1-1
V: TRBV5-1
D: -

DNA: TGTGCCAGCAGCAGGACAGGGGAAGGCACTGAAGCTTTCTTT
CDR3: CASSRTGEGTEAFF
size: -
J: TRBJ1-1
V: TRBV5-6
D: TRBD1

DNA: TGTGCCAGCAGGAAACAGGGGTATTCACCCCTCCACTTT
CDR3: CASRKQGYSPLHF
size: medium-sized
J: TRBJ1-6
V: TRBV6-5
D: TRBD1

DNA: TGCGCCAGCAGCACCTTGACAGATACGCAGTATTTT
CDR3: CASSTLTDTQYF
size: -
J: TRBJ2-3
V: TRBV5-1
D: -

DNA: TGTGCCTGGAGTGGACTAGCGGGAGGGGGAAGCTCCTACAATGAGCAGTTCTTC
CDR3: CAWSGLAGGGSSYNEQFF
size: -
J: TRBJ2-1
V: TRBV30
D: TRBD2

DNA: TGTGCCAGCAGCCGAGGGACATCTGAAGCTTTCTTT
CDR3: CASSRGTSEAFF
size: few
J: TRBJ1-1
V: TRBV7-9
D: -

DNA: TGCAGCGCGCGGGCAGGGTGGGGTATGAACACTGAAGCTTTCTTT
CDR3: CSARAGWGMNTEAFF
size: -
J: TRBJ1-1
V: TRBV29-1
D: -

DNA: TGTGCCATCAAGGGCGAAGAGGGGTTAAACACTGAAGCTTTCTTT
CDR3: CAIKGEEGLNTEAFF
size: few
J: TRBJ1-1
V: TRBV10-3
D: -

DNA: TGTGCCAGTGGTTACGACAGCTACACCTTC
CDR3: CASGYDSYTF
size: few
J: TRBJ1-2
V: TRBV19
D: -